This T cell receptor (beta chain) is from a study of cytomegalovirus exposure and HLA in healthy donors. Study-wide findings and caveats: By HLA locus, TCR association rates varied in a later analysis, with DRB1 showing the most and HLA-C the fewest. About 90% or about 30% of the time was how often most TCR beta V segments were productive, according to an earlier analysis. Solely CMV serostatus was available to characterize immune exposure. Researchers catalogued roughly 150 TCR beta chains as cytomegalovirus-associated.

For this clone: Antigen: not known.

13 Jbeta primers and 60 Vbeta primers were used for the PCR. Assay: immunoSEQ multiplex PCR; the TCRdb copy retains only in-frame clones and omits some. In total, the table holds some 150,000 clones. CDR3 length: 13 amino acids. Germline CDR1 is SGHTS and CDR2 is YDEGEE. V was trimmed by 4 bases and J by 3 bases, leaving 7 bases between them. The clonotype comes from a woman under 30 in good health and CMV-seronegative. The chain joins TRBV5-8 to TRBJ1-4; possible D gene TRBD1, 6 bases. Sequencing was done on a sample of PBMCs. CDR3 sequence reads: CASSDRPNEKLFF. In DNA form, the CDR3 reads TGTGCCAGCAGCGACAGGCCTAATGAAAAACTGTTTTTT.